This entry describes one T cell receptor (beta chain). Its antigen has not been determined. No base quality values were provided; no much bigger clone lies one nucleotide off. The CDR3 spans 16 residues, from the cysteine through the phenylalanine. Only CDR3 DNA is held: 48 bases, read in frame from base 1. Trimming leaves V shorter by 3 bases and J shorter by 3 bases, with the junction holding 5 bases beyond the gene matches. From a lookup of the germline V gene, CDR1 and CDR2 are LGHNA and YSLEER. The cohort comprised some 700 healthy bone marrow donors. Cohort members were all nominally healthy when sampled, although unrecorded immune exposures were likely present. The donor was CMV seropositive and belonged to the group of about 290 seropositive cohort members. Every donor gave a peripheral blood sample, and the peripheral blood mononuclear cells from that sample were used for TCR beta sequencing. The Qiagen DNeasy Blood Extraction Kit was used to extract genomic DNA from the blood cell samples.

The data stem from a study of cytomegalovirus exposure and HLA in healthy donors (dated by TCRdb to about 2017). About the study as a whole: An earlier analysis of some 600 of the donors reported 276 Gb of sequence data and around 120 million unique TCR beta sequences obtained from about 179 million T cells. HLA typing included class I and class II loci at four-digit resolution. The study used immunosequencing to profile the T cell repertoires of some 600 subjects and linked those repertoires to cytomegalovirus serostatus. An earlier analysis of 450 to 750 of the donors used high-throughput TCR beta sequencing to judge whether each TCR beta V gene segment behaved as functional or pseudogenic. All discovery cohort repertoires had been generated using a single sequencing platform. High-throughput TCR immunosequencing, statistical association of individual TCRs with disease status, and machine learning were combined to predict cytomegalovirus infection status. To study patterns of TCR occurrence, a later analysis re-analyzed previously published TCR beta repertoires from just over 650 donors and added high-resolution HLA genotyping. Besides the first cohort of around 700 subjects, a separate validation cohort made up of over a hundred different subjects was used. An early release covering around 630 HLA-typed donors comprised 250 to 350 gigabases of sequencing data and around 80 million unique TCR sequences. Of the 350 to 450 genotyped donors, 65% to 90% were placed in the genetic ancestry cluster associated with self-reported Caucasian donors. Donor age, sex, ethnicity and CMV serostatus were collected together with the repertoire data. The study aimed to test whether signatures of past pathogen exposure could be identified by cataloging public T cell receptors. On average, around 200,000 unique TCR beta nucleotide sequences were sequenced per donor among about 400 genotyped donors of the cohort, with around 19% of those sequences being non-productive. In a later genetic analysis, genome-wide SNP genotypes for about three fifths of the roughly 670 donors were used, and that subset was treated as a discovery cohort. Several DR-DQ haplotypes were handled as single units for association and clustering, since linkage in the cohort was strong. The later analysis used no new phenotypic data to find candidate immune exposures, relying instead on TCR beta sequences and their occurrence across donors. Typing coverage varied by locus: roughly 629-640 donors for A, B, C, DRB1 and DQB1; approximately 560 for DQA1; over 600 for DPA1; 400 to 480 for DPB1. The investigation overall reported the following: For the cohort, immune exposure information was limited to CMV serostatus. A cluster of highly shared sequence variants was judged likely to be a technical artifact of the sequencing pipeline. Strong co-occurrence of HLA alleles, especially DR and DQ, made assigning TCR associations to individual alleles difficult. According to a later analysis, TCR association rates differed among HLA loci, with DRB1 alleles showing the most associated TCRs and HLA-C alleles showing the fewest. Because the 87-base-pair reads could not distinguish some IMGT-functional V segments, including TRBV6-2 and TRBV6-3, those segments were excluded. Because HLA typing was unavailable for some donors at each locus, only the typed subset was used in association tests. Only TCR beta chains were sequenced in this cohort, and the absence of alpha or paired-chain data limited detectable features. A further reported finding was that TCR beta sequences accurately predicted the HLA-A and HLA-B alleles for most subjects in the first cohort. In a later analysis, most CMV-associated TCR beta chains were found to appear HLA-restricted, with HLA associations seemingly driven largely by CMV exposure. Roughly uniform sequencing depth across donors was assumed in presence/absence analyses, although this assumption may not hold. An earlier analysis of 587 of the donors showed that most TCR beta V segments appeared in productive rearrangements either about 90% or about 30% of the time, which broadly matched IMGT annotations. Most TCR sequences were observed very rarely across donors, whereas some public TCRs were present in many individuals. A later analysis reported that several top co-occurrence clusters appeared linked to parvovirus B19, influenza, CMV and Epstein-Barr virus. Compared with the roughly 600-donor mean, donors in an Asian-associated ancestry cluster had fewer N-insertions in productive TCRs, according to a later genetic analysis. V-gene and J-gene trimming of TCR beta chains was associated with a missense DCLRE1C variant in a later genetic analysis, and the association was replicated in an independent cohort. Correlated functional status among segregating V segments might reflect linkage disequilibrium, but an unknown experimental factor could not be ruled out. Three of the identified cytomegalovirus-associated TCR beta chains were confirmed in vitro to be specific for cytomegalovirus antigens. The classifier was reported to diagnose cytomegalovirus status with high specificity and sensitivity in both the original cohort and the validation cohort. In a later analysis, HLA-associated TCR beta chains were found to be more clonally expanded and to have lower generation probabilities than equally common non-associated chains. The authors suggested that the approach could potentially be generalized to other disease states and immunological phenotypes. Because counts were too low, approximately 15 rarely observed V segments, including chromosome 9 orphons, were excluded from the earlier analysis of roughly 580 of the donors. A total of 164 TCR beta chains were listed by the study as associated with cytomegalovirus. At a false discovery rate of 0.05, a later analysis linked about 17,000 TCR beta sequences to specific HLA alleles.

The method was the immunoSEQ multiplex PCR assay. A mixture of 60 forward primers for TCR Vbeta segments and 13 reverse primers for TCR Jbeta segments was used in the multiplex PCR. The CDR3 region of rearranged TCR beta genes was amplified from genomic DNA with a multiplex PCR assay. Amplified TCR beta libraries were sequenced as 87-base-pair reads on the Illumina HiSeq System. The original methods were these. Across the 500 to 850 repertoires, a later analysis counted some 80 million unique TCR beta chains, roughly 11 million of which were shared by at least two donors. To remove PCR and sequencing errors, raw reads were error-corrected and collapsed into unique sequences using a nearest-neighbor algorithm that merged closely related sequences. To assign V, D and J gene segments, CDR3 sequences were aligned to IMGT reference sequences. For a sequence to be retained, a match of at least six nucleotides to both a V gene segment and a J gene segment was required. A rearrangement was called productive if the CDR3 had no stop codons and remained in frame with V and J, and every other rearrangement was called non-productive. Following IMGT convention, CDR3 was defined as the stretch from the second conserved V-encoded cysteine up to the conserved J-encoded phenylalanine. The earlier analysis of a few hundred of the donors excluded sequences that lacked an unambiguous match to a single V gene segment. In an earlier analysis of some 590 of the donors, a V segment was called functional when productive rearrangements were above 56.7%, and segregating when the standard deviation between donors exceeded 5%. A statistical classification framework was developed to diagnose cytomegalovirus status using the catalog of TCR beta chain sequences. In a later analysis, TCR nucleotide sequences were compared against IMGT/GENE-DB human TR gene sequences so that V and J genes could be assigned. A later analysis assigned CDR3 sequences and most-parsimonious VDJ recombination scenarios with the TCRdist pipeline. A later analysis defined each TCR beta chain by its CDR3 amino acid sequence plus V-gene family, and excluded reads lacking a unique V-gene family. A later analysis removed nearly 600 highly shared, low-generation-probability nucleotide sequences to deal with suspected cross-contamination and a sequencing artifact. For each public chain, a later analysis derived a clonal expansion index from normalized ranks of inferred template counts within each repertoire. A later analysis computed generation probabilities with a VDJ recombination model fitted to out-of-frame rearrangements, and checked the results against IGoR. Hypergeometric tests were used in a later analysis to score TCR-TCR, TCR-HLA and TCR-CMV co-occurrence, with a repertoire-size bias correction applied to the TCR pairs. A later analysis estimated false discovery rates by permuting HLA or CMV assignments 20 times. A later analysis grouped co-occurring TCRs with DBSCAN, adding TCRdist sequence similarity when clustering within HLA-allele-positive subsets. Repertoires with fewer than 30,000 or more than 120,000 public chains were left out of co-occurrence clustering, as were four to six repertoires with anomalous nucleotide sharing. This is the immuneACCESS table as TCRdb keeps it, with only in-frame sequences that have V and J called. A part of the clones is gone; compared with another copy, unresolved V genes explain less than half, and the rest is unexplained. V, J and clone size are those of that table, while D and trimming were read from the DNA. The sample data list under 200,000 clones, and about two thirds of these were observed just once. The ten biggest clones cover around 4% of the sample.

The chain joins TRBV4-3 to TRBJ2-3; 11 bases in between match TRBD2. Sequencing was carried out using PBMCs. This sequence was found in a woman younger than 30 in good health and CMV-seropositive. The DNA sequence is TGCGCCAGCAGCCATGCTGCTAGCGGGGGGACAGATACGCAGTATTTT. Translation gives CASSHAASGGTDTQYF.